Each of the 2 T cell receptor beta chains below was sequenced from the same sample in a study of T cells in Graves' hyperthyroidism and ophthalmopathy. Researchers took RNA transcripts and amplified the TCR beta CDR3 regions from them. Researchers ran a first-round RT-PCR on the TCR CDR3 using the HTBI primer set. TCRdb redid the calling of the multiplex PCR reads with MiXCR, one entry per CDR3 protein. The repertoire includes about 770,000 distinct CDR3 sequences, roughly a sixth of them detected once, and over 15% sits in the top ten. Input material: blood. Source of these receptors: a woman aged 45-60 years with Graves' hyperthyroidism that later progressed to Graves' ophthalmopathy.

This clonotype was picked up many times. V gene TRBV7-6 combines with J gene TRBJ2-5; maybe TRBD1 (6 bases). Trimming took 7 bases from V and 2 from J, leaving 14 bases between them. The CDR3 has 14 amino acids. Germline V gives CDR1 SGHVS, CDR2 FNYEAQ. CDR3: CASTPGHRQETQYF. The CDR3 nucleotides read TGTGCCAGCACGCCGGGACACAGACAAGAGACCCAGTACTTC.

The chain carries TRBV27 and TRBJ2-7, with 9 bases that match TRBD1. Germline V lookup: CDR1 MNHEY, CDR2 SMNVEV (reference sequence). V gave up 5 bases and J gave up 2 bases; unmatched junction bases: 4. The CDR3 contains 14 residues. The CDR3 coding sequence is TGTGCCAGCAGTGGGACAGGGTGGACCTACGAGCAGTACTTC. It translates to CASSGTGWTYEQYF.